Included here is one T cell receptor beta chain sequence, with context. What it recognizes is unknown. These data originate in a study of T cells expressing NK-cell markers. In the study overall: Investigators obtained TCR beta repertoires from sorted CD3+CD56+NKG2C+, CD3+CD56+NKG2C- and CD3+CD56-NKG2C+ T cells. Out of eight donors sequenced, seven tested HCMV-seropositive and the remaining one seronegative. Study observations and caveats: Whether expanded NKG2C+ T cell clones were HCMV specific stayed uncertain. A handful of donors had dominant NKG2C+ clonotypes that comprised roughly 1.0-7.5% of their CD8+ T cells.

This CDR3 region has 13 residues. TCRdb re-called the 5' RACE reads, yielding one record per CDR3 amino acid sequence without DNA. The clone table shows about 190,000 distinct CDR3 sequences, with the ten largest holding around 20%. The chain is built from TRBV21-1 and TRBJ1-1; checking the TCRdb D call of TRBD1 is not possible without DNA. TRBV21-1 is marked as a pseudogene. This TCR was sampled from a man between 18 and 69 years old in good health. The sample consisted of blood T cells: a sorted CD56 or NKG2C T cell subset, CD4+ or CD8+ T cells, or bulk PBMC T cells (not recorded which). The CDR3 sequence is CASSKATGGPAFF.